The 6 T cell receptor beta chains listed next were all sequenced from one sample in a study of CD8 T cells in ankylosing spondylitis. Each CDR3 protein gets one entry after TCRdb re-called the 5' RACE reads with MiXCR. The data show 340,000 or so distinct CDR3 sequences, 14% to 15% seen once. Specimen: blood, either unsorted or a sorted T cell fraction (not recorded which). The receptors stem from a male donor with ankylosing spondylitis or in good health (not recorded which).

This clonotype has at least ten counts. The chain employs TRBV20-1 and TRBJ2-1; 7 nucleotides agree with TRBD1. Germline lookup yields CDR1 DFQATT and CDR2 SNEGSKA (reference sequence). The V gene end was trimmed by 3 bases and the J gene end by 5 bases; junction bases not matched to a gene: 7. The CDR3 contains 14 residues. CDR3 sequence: CSASILGQNNEQFF. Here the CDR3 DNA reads TGCAGTGCTAGCATATTGGGACAGAACAATGAGCAGTTCTTC.

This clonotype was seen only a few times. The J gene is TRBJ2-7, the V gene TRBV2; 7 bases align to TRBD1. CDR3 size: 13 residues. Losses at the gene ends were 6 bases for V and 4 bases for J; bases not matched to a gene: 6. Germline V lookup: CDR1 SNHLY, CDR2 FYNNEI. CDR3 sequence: CASRTGNRYEQYF. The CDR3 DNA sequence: TGTGCCAGCAGGACAGGGAATCGTTACGAGCAGTACTTC.

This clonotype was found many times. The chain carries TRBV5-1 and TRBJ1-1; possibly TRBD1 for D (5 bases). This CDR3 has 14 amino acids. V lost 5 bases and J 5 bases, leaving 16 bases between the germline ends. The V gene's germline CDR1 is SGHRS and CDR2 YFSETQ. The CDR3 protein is CASSRGDLATEAFF. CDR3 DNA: TGCGCCAGCAGTCGAGGGGATTTAGCGACTGAAGCTTTCTTT.

CDR3 sequence reads: CASRGTTGSTEAFF. The CDR3 nucleotides are TGTGCCAGCAGGGGGACTACAGGTTCCACTGAAGCTTTCTTT. The chain joins TRBV3-1 to TRBJ1-1; possible D gene TRBD1, 5 bases. The CDR3 has 14 amino acids. Trimming took 6 bases from V and 4 from J, leaving 15 bases between them. CDR1 is LGHDT and CDR2 is YNNKEL in the germline V gene (reference sequence).

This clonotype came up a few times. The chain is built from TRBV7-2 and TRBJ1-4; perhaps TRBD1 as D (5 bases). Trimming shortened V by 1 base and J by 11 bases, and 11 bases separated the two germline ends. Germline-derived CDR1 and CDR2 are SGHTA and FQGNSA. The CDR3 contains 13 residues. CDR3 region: CASSLGIQEKLFF. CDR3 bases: TGTGCCAGCAGCTTAGGTATACAGGAGAAACTGTTTTTT.

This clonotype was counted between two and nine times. CDR3 sequence (DNA): TGTGCCAGCAGCTCTCGGACAGGTGGTTATGGCTACACCTTC. It translates to CASSSRTGGYGYTF. The chain joins TRBV7-2 to TRBJ1-2, with 7 bases aligning to TRBD1. CDR1 and CDR2 from the germline V gene are SGHTA and FQGNSA. The CDR3 has 14 amino acids. V was pared by 4 bases and J by 5 bases, with 7 bases of the junction left unmatched.